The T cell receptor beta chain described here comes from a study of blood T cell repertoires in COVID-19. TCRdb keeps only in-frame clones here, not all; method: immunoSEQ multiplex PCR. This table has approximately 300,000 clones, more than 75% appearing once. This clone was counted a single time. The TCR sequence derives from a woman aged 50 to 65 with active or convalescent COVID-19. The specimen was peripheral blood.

CDR3 residues: CASSLTRGGTSGNTIYF. The CDR3 nucleotides read TGTGCCAGCAGCTTAACTCGTGGCGGAACCTCTGGAAACACCATATATTTT. The chain links TRBV7-3 to TRBJ1-3; D gene ambiguous. Germline V gene lookup returns CDR1 SGHTA and CDR2 FQGTGA. V was trimmed by 0 bases and J by 0 bases, leaving 12 bases between them. The CDR3 contains 17 residues.